The 26 T cell receptor beta chains reported below all come from one sample, sequenced in a study of beta chain features in type 1 diabetes. Sequencing targeted expressed TCRB transcripts, as all isolated RNA had been reverse transcribed. Method: immunoSEQ multiplex PCR; TCRdb's copy keeps in-frame clones and lacks some. This table has about 360,000 clones, around 13% appearing once. Sequenced sample: naive CD4+ T cells from blood. These TCRs come from a man between 18 and 35 years old in good health.

This clone was found a few times. This chain joins TRBV30 and TRBJ2-5; D is possibly TRBD1 (6 bases). V was clipped by 4 bases and J by 5 bases, with 14 bases between them. This CDR3 has 13 amino acids. The germline CDR1 and CDR2 sequences are GTSNPN and SVGIG (reference sequence). Here the CDR3 DNA reads TGTGCCTGGACCGGCAGGGGAAGGGAGACCCAGTACTTC. It codes for CAWTGRGRETQYF.

The chain joins TRBV7-9 to TRBJ2-1; 9 bases map to TRBD1. CDR3 length: 12 residues. Per the germline V gene, CDR1 is SEHNR and CDR2 is FQNEAQ (reference sequence). Trimming cost V 11 bases and J 7 bases; bases outside gene matches: 6. CDR3 bases: TGTGCCTTTACAGGGGGCTGGAATGAGCAGTTCTTC. Its translation is CAFTGGWNEQFF.

This chain connects TRBV7-9 to TRBJ2-6, with D possibly being TRBD2 (5 bases). CDR1 SEHNR and CDR2 FQNEAQ come from the germline V gene (reference sequence). This CDR3 spans 14 amino acids. V dropped 2 bases and J dropped 7 bases, with 9 bases sitting between them. CDR3 amino acids: CASSLMREANVLTF. The CDR3 DNA reads as TGTGCCAGCAGCTTAATGAGGGAAGCCAACGTCCTGACTTTC.

This clone was counted between two and nine times. The V call is TRBV28, the J call TRBJ1-1, with a tentative D call TRBD1 (5 bases). With 3 bases removed from V and 2 bases from J, the gap between germline ends came to 16 bases. Germline-derived CDR1 and CDR2 are MDHEN and SYDVKM. The CDR3 covers 16 residues. The CDR3 here is CASSLPTGNFNTEAFF. The DNA for the CDR3 is TGTGCCAGCAGTTTGCCTACAGGAAACTTCAACACTGAAGCTTTCTTT.

This clone was observed a handful of times. The chain employs TRBV11-2 and TRBJ2-1, with 8 bases that match TRBD2. The germline V gene encodes CDR1 SGHAT and CDR2 FQNNGV. Trimming at V came to 5 bases and at J to 8 bases, leaving 14 bases not matched to a gene. The CDR3 is 16 amino acids. The CDR3, as DNA: TGTGCCAGCAGCAAAGTTACTAGCGGCCTTAAACATGAGCAGTTCTTC. Amino acids: CASSKVTSGLKHEQFF.

This clone was found a few times. This rearrangement joins TRBV7-8 to TRBJ2-4; D may be TRBD2 (7 bases). The CDR3 has 17 amino acids. The germline V and J ends were trimmed by 5 bases and 1 base, with 18 bases remaining between them. Per the germline V gene, CDR1 is SGHVS and CDR2 is FQNEAQ. This chain's CDR3 is CASSRQSGGWAKNIQYF. In DNA, the CDR3 is TGTGCCAGCAGCCGGCAGTCGGGGGGCTGGGCCAAAAACATTCAGTACTTC. The whole variable domain, remainder taken from reference TRBV7-8 and TRBJ2-4, is GAGVSQSPRYKVAKRGQDVALRCDPISGHVSLFWYQQALGQGPEFLTYFQNEAQLDKSGLPSDRFFAERPEGSVSTLKIQRTQQEDSAVYLCASSRQSGGWAKNIQYFGAGTRLSVL.

This clone was detected only a few times. The chain links TRBV15 to TRBJ2-7, with 10 bases lining up with TRBD2. Trimming cost V 2 bases and J 7 bases; bases outside gene matches: 14. Germline-derived CDR1 and CDR2 are LNHNV and YYDKDF (reference sequence). The CDR3 contains 17 residues. The DNA of the CDR3 is TGTGCCACCAGCAGATCTCGGCCTAGCGGGAGTATGGGAGAGCAGTACTTC. Protein product: CATSRSRPSGSMGEQYF.

This clone turned up a few times. Other DNA sequences in this sample translate to the same CDR3. The genes are TRBV7-2 and TRBJ2-7, with 8 bases fitting TRBD2. Per the germline V gene, CDR1 is SGHTA and CDR2 is FQGNSA. There are 14 residues in the CDR3. The junction had 3 bases not matched to a gene; V was cut back by 5 bases and J by 0 bases. The CDR3 coding sequence is TGTGCCAGCAGCCTCGGGGGGGCCTCCTACGAGCAGTACTTC. It is translated as CASSLGGASYEQYF.

In this sample, this clone turned up a few times. V is TRBV7-8 and J is TRBJ1-6; D not resolved. The V gene lost 2 bases and the J gene lost 7 bases, with 12 bases spanning the gap. CDR1 is SGHVS, CDR2 FQNEAQ, per germline. This CDR3 contains 15 residues. In nucleotides, the CDR3 is TGTGCCAGCAGCTTAACCTCGGGGAGCAATTCACCCCTCCACTTT. Its translation: CASSLTSGSNSPLHF. The full variable domain, its missing parts supplied by reference TRBV7-8 and TRBJ1-6, is GAGVSQSPRYKVAKRGQDVALRCDPISGHVSLFWYQQALGQGPEFLTYFQNEAQLDKSGLPSDRFFAERPEGSVSTLKIQRTQQEDSAVYLCASSLTSGSNSPLHFGNGTRLTVT.

This clone was recorded a few times. This chain joins TRBV6-5 and TRBJ1-1; no reliable D call. The germline CDR1 and CDR2 sequences are MNHEY and SVGAGI. The CDR3 runs 13 residues. Trimming shortened V by 10 bases and J by 0 bases, and 12 bases separated the two germline ends. The CDR3 bases are TGTGCCACTTCGAGAGGGATGAACACTGAAGCTTTCTTT. Its translation: CATSRGMNTEAFF.

The J gene is TRBJ2-3, the V gene TRBV19; 11 nucleotides align to TRBD2. Germline V CDR1 and CDR2: LNHDA, SQIVND (reference sequence). With V trimmed by 3 bases and J by 4 bases, 9 bases remained unmatched. The CDR3 contains 17 residues. CDR3 loop: CASSIRLAGGVADTQYF. The CDR3 region has the DNA TGTGCCAGTAGTATTCGGCTAGCGGGAGGTGTGGCAGATACGCAGTATTTT.

This clone was counted a few times. This sequence joins TRBV5-6 and TRBJ1-2; D possibly corresponds to TRBD1 (5 bases). Germline V gene data show CDR1 as SGHDT and CDR2 as YYEEEE. V was cut by 1 base and J by 4 bases, with 11 bases left in between. The CDR3 has 14 amino acids. CDR3 loop: CASSLIVRVYGYTF. DNA for the CDR3: TGTGCCAGCAGCTTGATTGTCAGGGTCTATGGCTACACCTTC.

The chain links TRBV30 to TRBJ1-2; 7 positions match TRBD1. This CDR3 contains 15 residues. Germline loops: CDR1 GTSNPN, CDR2 SVGIG (reference sequence). Losses at the gene ends were 1 base for V and 4 bases for J; bases not matched to a gene: 9. For the CDR3, the DNA is TGTGCCTGGAGTGCGACAGGGCCCGCTCTCTATGGCTACACCTTC. Amino acids: CAWSATGPALYGYTF.

The chain uses TRBV28 and TRBJ2-5; 7 bases agree with TRBD2. The CDR3 totals 14 residues. CDR1 is MDHEN, CDR2 SYDVKM, per germline. The V segment lost 4 bases and the J segment 3 bases; nucleotides outside the gene matches: 5. The chain's CDR3 is CASSSGTIKETQYF. In DNA, the CDR3 is TGTGCCAGCAGTTCAGGGACTATCAAAGAGACCCAGTACTTC.

In this sample, this clone turned up a few times. The chain combines TRBV30 with TRBJ2-7, with TRBD2 matching 11 bases. V lost 2 bases to trimming and J lost 6 bases; unmatched junction nucleotides: 9. Germline CDR1 reads GTSNPN; CDR2 reads SVGIG (reference sequence). This CDR3 spans 15 amino acids. This CDR3 reads CAWSRLLAGVGEQYF. CDR3 bases: TGTGCCTGGAGTCGATTACTAGCGGGAGTGGGCGAGCAGTACTTC.

This clone turned up a few times. This chain uses TRBV5-1 with TRBJ2-3; maybe TRBD2 (5 bases). Germline V CDR1 and CDR2: SGHRS, YFSETQ. The CDR3 is 15 amino acids. Between the trimmed V and J ends, which lost 2 bases and 2 bases, there was a span of 12 bases. In DNA form, the CDR3 reads TGCGCCAGCAGCTTCGTTAGCGCTGACACAGATACGCAGTATTTT. This codes for CASSFVSADTDTQYF.

This clone turned up a few times. The chain carries TRBV19 and TRBJ2-2; 8 nucleotides line up with TRBD2. The length of the CDR3 is 17 residues. V trimming: 6 bases; J trimming: 4 bases; junction bases outside the gene matches: 13. CDR1 is LNHDA, CDR2 SQIVND, per germline (reference sequence). The CDR3 loop reads CASSGRAEAGATGELFF. CDR3 nucleotide sequence: TGTGCCAGTAGCGGGAGAGCGGAAGCGGGGGCCACCGGGGAGCTGTTTTTT.

The chain employs TRBV5-1 and TRBJ1-2; D is ambiguous. Trimming cost V 6 bases and J 8 bases, with 17 bases left between them. Looked up from germline, CDR1 is SGHRS and CDR2 is YFSETQ. This CDR3 has 13 amino acids. CDR3 region: CASTSDGGWGYTF. The CDR3 DNA follows: TGCGCCAGCACCTCGGACGGAGGATGGGGCTACACCTTC.

This clone has only a few counts. The chain combines TRBV5-4 with TRBJ2-3; perhaps TRBD2 as D (5 bases). The CDR3 has 16 residues. The germline V gene has CDR1 SGHNT and CDR2 YYREEE (reference sequence). V was cut by 0 bases and J by 2 bases, with 13 bases left in between. This CDR3 reads CASSLASRRATDTQYF. In DNA form, the CDR3 reads TGTGCCAGCAGCTTGGCCAGCCGGCGGGCCACAGATACGCAGTATTTT.

This clone turned up a few times. The rearrangement joins TRBV30 to TRBJ2-7; tentative D call: TRBD2 (6 bases). Trimming took off 7 bases at V and 5 bases at J, with 18 bases between the two ends. The CDR3 spans 13 residues. Germline V gives CDR1 GTSNPN, CDR2 SVGIG (reference sequence). CDR3 in amino acids: CAYTGLSYDEQYF. The CDR3 nucleotides are TGTGCCTACACGGGACTCTCCTACGACGAGCAGTACTTC.

The V and J genes are TRBV15 and TRBJ1-1; weak D call: TRBD1 (5 bases). This CDR3 spans 15 amino acids. Trimming cost V 3 bases and J 11 bases, with 22 bases left between them. CDR1 and CDR2 from the germline V gene are LNHNV and YYDKDF (reference sequence). CDR3 protein: CATSSGGAFKRLAFF. The CDR3 region has the DNA TGTGCCACCAGCAGCGGCGGGGCCTTCAAGCGGCTGGCTTTCTTT.

The V gene is TRBV7-8, the J gene TRBJ2-7; D perhaps matches TRBD2 (6 bases). The CDR3 totals 14 residues. The germline gives CDR1 SGHVS, CDR2 FQNEAQ. V was cut by 4 bases and J by 3 bases, with 13 bases left in between. The CDR3 spells CASSSPGTLYEQYF. DNA of the CDR3: TGTGCCAGCAGCTCCCCGGGGACTCTCTACGAGCAGTACTTC. The entire variable domain, with the rest obtained from reference TRBV7-8 and TRBJ2-7, is as follows: GAGVSQSPRYKVAKRGQDVALRCDPISGHVSLFWYQQALGQGPEFLTYFQNEAQLDKSGLPSDRFFAERPEGSVSTLKIQRTQQEDSAVYLCASSSPGTLYEQYFGPGTRLTVT.

This clone was counted only a few times. One end of the junction varies from germline; a read error may be responsible. The genes are TRBV20-1 and TRBJ2-7, with D unresolved. The CDR3 runs to 11 residues. Germline V lookup: CDR1 DFQATT, CDR2 SNEGSKA (reference sequence). The CDR3 coding sequence is TGCAGTGCTGGAGACCACTACGAGCAGTACTTC. Its translation: CSAGDHYEQYF.

This clone has more than one count but fewer than ten. The chain combines TRBV6-5 with TRBJ2-7; D is possibly TRBD2 (6 bases). The V and J ends lost 0 bases and 8 bases respectively, with 17 bases between them. Germline V CDR1 and CDR2: MNHEY, SVGAGI. The CDR3 has 15 amino acids. For the CDR3, the DNA is TGTGCCAGCAGTTACTCGGGTAGCGGCCCTTCGAAGCAGTACTTC. Translating gives CASSYSGSGPSKQYF.

V and J are TRBV7-9 and TRBJ2-7; 7 nucleotides match TRBD1. The CDR3 covers 14 residues. The junction had 2 bases not matched to a gene; V was cut back by 1 base and J by 2 bases. Germline V lookup: CDR1 SEHNR, CDR2 FQNEAQ (reference sequence). CDR3 protein: CASSLGQGAYEQYF. The CDR3 DNA reads TGTGCCAGCAGCTTAGGCCAGGGGGCCTACGAGCAGTACTTC.

This clone was recorded a few times. This chain links TRBV5-1 with TRBJ2-2; a weak D match, TRBD1 (6 bases). V lost 1 base to trimming and J lost 3 bases, with 13 bases between them. Germline V lookup: CDR1 SGHRS, CDR2 YFSETQ. The CDR3 runs to 16 residues. CDR3 in amino acids: CASSLNSGADTGELFF. CDR3 nucleotides: TGCGCCAGCAGCTTGAACTCAGGGGCGGACACCGGGGAGCTGTTTTTT.